This T cell receptor (beta chain) was recovered during a study of T-cell reconstitution after alpha-beta-depleted transplantation in children. Findings of the study overall: Several hundred expanded graft clones reportedly supplied alpha-beta T cells about two months after transplant. By one year post-transplant, T-cell counts and diversity largely arose from T cells that were newly produced. Surviving recipient T cells and thymic progenitors accounted for the high day-60 TCRbeta diversity observed in some patients.

There are 18 residues in the CDR3. Looked up from germline, CDR1 is MGHRA and CDR2 is YSYEKL. The germline V and J ends were trimmed by 0 bases and 2 bases, with 19 bases remaining between them. Notes on this clonotype: Antigen unknown.

Unique molecular identifiers were incorporated when the TCRbeta library was constructed. TCRdb itself ran the PCR reads through MiXCR, one entry per CDR3 protein. The sample has about a million distinct CDR3 sequences; roughly 29% are singletons. The starting material was PBMCs, mostly from graft donor cells, obtained 360 days after TCRalphabeta/CD19-depleted stem cell transplant. This receptor was identified in a boy younger than two who had a stem cell transplant for SCID, so the T cells may come from the graft donor. The chain employs TRBV4-1 and TRBJ1-2, with a possible D match to TRBD1 (6 bases). The CDR3 here is CASSQDLNDRTLNYGYTF. The DNA for the CDR3 is TGCGCCAGCAGCCAAGACCTTAACGACAGGACACTCAACTATGGCTACACCTTC.